This TCR beta chain appears in the sequencing data of a study of T cell responses to AZD1222 COVID-19 vaccine (dated by TCRdb to the early 2020s). Regarding the study in general: A total of 233 trial participants underwent TCR sequencing, of whom 207 had received two doses of AZD1222 and roughly 26 had received two doses of the MenACWY control vaccine. Enrollment into the trials was organized by age into subgroups of 18-55, 56-69 and 70-plus years, and those subgroups contained approximately 160, 26 and 62 TCR-sequenced participants, respectively.

Remarks on this clone: Its recognized antigen is unknown. No per-base quality is available; no much larger clone lies one base away.

The CDR3 regions of human TCRbeta chains were analyzed by immunosequencing. Under the source paper's analysis protocol: Repertoire TCRs were checked for matches against a reference library of SARS-CoV-2-specific TCRs that had been generated using the MIRA antigen-specificity platform. Breadth meant the fraction of unique TCRs that were SARS-CoV-2-associated, whereas depth meant the fraction of total T cells that were SARS-CoV-2-associated. Using the MIRA data, each spike-specific TCR was mapped to the spike region that the TCR reacts to and placed in a CD4 or CD8 class. Log10-transformed breadth and depth values were compared by one-way ANOVA with Sidak's multiple comparisons tests. TCRdb holds this immuneACCESS table with in-frame rearrangements only. Some clones are missing; in checked studies, unresolved V genes explain under half, and the rest has no known cause. V, J and clone size were drawn from that table, and D and trimming were deduced from the DNA. In this sample the table shows 69,000 or so clones, approximately 90% of which occur a single time. The ten top clones hold roughly 1.2% of the sample.

The time point label on this specimen signifies: about 28 days (+/-7) after the second vaccine dose. Because spike-specific TCR depth and breadth did not differ between the two schedules, AZD1222 recipients who got a second dose at roughly 4 weeks were pooled with those who got a second dose at roughly 12 weeks. Samples from vaccinated people were obtained from the UK trials COV001 and COV002, which included a single-blind randomized controlled phase 2/3 trial of AZD1222 (ChAdOx1 nCoV-19) in healthy adults. For TCRbeta chain sequencing, PBMC samples were collected from trial participants at day 0 and at day 28 after the second dose. CDR1 and CDR2, per the germline V gene (reference sequence), are WNHNN and SYGVQD. Spanning cysteine to phenylalanine, the CDR3 consists of 15 amino acids. Only the CDR3 DNA is retained, 45 bases long and in frame from the first base. Germline trimming amounts to 5 bases on V and 6 bases on J, with 11 as the count of junction bases outside the gene matches.

General findings and caveats noted by the study authors: After two AZD1222 doses, both the breadth and the depth of spike-specific TCRs were significantly higher than at day 0 and than in MenACWY recipients. Most participants were white British and females outnumbered males, and the authors suggested that clonal diversity may have been underestimated. The vaccine-associated CD4 TCRs covered the entire spike protein, and the dominant responses fell in regions 160-218 and 743-854. Only five to seven AZD1222 recipients were SARS-CoV-2 seropositive at baseline, limiting conclusions about previously exposed vaccinees. In the small 56-69-year group, the increase in depth fell short of significance, most likely because of low power. Because no day 14 peak-response samples were available, the repertoires could be characterized only after the peak T cell response. Nearly half of unique spike-specific TCRs reportedly recognized epitopes outside regions mutated in the B.1.351 and B.1.1.7 variants.

The chain joins TRBV10-1 to TRBJ2-7; 9 central nucleotides agree with TRBD2. The starting material was peripheral blood, obtained 28 days after the second AZD1222 dose. The clonotype was recovered from an adult who received the AZD1222 COVID-19 vaccine. The CDR3 is CASSRDAGGRGEQYF. Here is the DNA: TGCGCCAGCAGTCGGGACGCCGGCGGGAGGGGCGAGCAGTACTTC.